The 20 T cell receptor beta chains presented below share a single source sample, sequenced in a study of neurological immune-mediated disorders. MiXCR, run by TCRdb on the 5' RACE reads, gives a single entry per CDR3 protein. The repertoire holds over 55,000 distinct CDR3 sequences, roughly a tenth seen once, with around 6.7% in the top ten. Time point specified: longitudinal time-point 1 (baseline). Sequencing was done on a sample of PBMCs. Receptors originate from a male donor with HTLV-1-associated myelopathy (HAM/TSP).

This clonotype was counted many times. The gene calls are TRBV10-3 and TRBJ2-7, with 8 bases identical to TRBD1. From germline, CDR1 is ENHRY and CDR2 SYGVKD. The J segment lost 3 bases and the V segment lost 8 bases, leaving 3 bases of the junction unmatched. The CDR3 contains 12 residues. The CDR3 loop reads CAIGGQVYEQYF. CDR3 DNA sequence: TGTGCCATCGGGGGACAGGTCTACGAGCAGTACTTC.

This clonotype was detected ten times or more. The CDR3 DNA is TGCGCCAGCAGCGCCCAGCAAGGGAGGTGGGCAGATACGCAGTATTTT. This gives the protein CASSAQQGRWADTQYF. The chain employs TRBV5-1 and TRBJ2-3; D might be TRBD2 (6 bases). The germline V gene has CDR1 SGHRS and CDR2 YFSETQ. With 4 bases removed from V and 4 bases from J, the gap between germline ends came to 19 bases. This CDR3 spans 16 amino acids.

There are many counts of this clonotype. The rearrangement joins TRBV5-1 to TRBJ2-7, with TRBD2 matching 7 bases. The V gene's germline CDR1 is SGHRS and CDR2 YFSETQ. The CDR3 runs 14 residues. The J segment lost 6 bases and the V segment lost 4 bases, leaving 10 bases of the junction unmatched. DNA of the CDR3: TGCGCCAGCAGCGATACGGGGGGTGCTGGCGAGCAGTACTTC. Its protein is CASSDTGGAGEQYF.

Many counts were recorded for this clonotype. The V call is TRBV29-1, the J call TRBJ2-3, with 9 nucleotides matching TRBD1. Germline V gene data show CDR1 as SQVTM and CDR2 as ANQGSEA. The CDR3 extends over 15 amino acids. Trimming at V came to 6 bases and at J to 9 bases, leaving 16 bases not matched to a gene. For the CDR3, the DNA is TGCAGCGTCCGCCCGGGGACAGGGAGGGTCGACACGCAGTATTTT. Its translation is CSVRPGTGRVDTQYF.

This clonotype appeared many times. This rearrangement joins TRBV14 to TRBJ2-3; 8 nucleotides agree with TRBD2. In germline, CDR1 is SGHDN, CDR2 FVKESK. The CDR3 covers 15 residues. V gave up 2 bases and J gave up 5 bases; unmatched junction bases: 6. The DNA for the CDR3 is TGTGCCAGCAGCCAACCCGGACTAGCCTTAGATACGCAGTATTTT. Translating gives CASSQPGLALDTQYF.

This clonotype was picked up many times. The chain couples TRBV29-1 to TRBJ1-1; D gene ambiguous. This CDR3 has 13 residues. Germline V lookup: CDR1 SQVTM, CDR2 ANQGSEA. The V and J ends lost 3 bases and 5 bases respectively, with 13 bases between them. For the CDR3, the DNA is TGCAGCGTTGACCCGCTCGTTGGTACTGAAGCTTTCTTT. It encodes CSVDPLVGTEAFF.

The table lists this clonotype with many counts. The gene calls are TRBV20-1 and TRBJ2-7, with D possibly matching TRBD1 (6 bases). CDR3 length equals 14 residues. V was trimmed by 3 bases and J by 2 bases, leaving 14 bases between them. Germline CDR1 DFQATT, CDR2 SNEGSKA (reference sequence). The CDR3 reads CSARLGTSPYEQYF. The CDR3 coding sequence is TGCAGTGCTAGGCTAGGGACATCGCCCTACGAGCAGTACTTC.

In this sample, this clonotype turned up many times. The chain links TRBV7-2 to TRBJ2-5, with D unclear. Looked up from germline, CDR1 is SGHTA and CDR2 is FQGNSA. Trimming took off 7 bases at V and 4 bases at J, with 10 bases between the two ends. The CDR3 length is 12 residues. CDR3 loop: CASTQPLETQYF. The CDR3 DNA is TGTGCCAGCACCCAACCCCTAGAGACCCAGTACTTC. The complete variable domain, with remaining parts taken from reference TRBV7-2 and TRBJ2-5, reads GAGVSQSPSNKVTEKGKDVELRCDPISGHTALYWYRQSLGQGLEFLIYFQGNSAPDKSGLPSDRFSAERTGGSVSTLTIQRTQQEDSAVYLCASTQPLETQYFGPGTRLLVL.

The chain carries TRBV29-1 and TRBJ2-7; perhaps TRBD1 as D (6 bases). The germline V and J ends were trimmed by 1 base and 6 bases, with 22 bases remaining between them. This CDR3 has 16 amino acids. Germline CDR1 is SQVTM and CDR2 is ANQGSEA. CDR3 region: CSVEGERDTSGSEQYF. CDR3 nucleotide sequence: TGCAGCGTTGAAGGCGAACGGGACACCAGTGGGTCCGAGCAGTACTTC.

This clonotype appeared many times. V gene TRBV3-1 combines with J gene TRBJ1-1; the D is unclear. The length of the CDR3 is 15 residues. V shed 0 bases and J shed 1 base, with 9 bases lying between them. CDR1 is LGHDT, CDR2 YNNKEL, per germline (reference sequence). The CDR3 DNA reads as TGTGCCAGCAGCCAAGATTCGATAAGGAACACTGAAGCTTTCTTT. Encoded protein: CASSQDSIRNTEAFF.

This clonotype was seen repeatedly, ten times or more. The chain employs TRBV28 and TRBJ1-2; D call uncertain. The CDR3 extends over 13 amino acids. Trimming cost V 6 bases and J 6 bases, with 14 bases left between them. CDR1 is MDHEN, CDR2 SYDVKM, per germline. CDR3 residues: CASSPSEINGYTF. DNA for the CDR3: TGTGCCAGCAGCCCTTCGGAGATAAATGGCTACACCTTC.

This clonotype was counted many times. The rearrangement uses TRBV29-1 and TRBJ1-2; D ambiguous. Trimming took 2 bases from V and 2 from J, leaving 9 bases between them. CDR1 is SQVTM and CDR2 is ANQGSEA in the germline V gene. The CDR3 loop spans 13 amino acids. The CDR3 loop is CSVEPVWNYGYTF. The CDR3 region has the DNA TGCAGCGTTGAACCAGTTTGGAACTATGGCTACACCTTC. The variable domain in full, with the rest retrieved from reference TRBV29-1 and TRBJ1-2, is SAVISQKPSRDICQRGTSLTIQCQVDSQVTMMFWYRQQPGQSLTLIATANQGSEATYESGFVIDKFPISRPNLTFSTLTVSNMSPEDSSIYLCSVEPVWNYGYTFGSGTRLTVV.

This clonotype occurred a few times. V is TRBV28 and J is TRBJ2-2; TRBD1 matches 8 bases. J lost 3 bases, V lost 3 bases, and 6 bases had no gene match. The germline V gene has CDR1 MDHEN and CDR2 SYDVKM. The CDR3 contains 16 residues. This CDR3 reads CASSLPGQGHTGELFF. Here the CDR3 DNA reads TGTGCCAGCAGTTTGCCTGGACAGGGCCACACCGGGGAGCTGTTTTTT.

Notes on this clonotype: Being one base from a much bigger clone, this may be a read error. J is TRBJ1-2 and V is TRBV12-3 or TRBV12-4; D is perhaps TRBD1 (6 bases). V lost 3 bases, J lost 4 bases, and 12 bases lay in between. The length of the CDR3 is 14 residues. The CDR3 nucleotides are TGTGCCAGCAGTTTGGGGACACGGAGCTATGGCTACACCTTC. Its protein is CASSLGTRSYGYTF.

This clonotype has a count of ten or more. The chain links TRBV20-1 to TRBJ2-7, with 8 positions matching TRBD1. V lost 7 bases to trimming and J lost 1 base; unmatched junction nucleotides: 6. Germline assignment: CDR1 DFQATT and CDR2 SNEGSKA (reference sequence). The CDR3 consists of 13 residues. The CDR3 loop reads CSGPDRASYEQYF. CDR3 nucleotides: TGCAGTGGACCGGACAGGGCATCCTACGAGCAGTACTTC.

This clonotype came up many times. The gene calls are TRBV5-1 and TRBJ2-2; D gene ambiguous. CDR1 is SGHRS, CDR2 YFSETQ, per germline. V lost 4 bases and J 0 bases, leaving 10 bases between the germline ends. The CDR3 sequence is 15 residues long. Here the CDR3 DNA reads TGCGCCAGCAGCCCCTTACCCGCGAACACCGGGGAGCTGTTTTTT. It translates to CASSPLPANTGELFF.

In this sample, this clonotype turned up many times. The genes are TRBV12-3 or TRBV12-4 and TRBJ2-1; possibly TRBD1 for D (6 bases). This CDR3 has 16 residues. The V and J ends lost 2 bases and 4 bases respectively, with 15 bases between them. The CDR3 region has the DNA TGTGCCAGCAGTTTAAGTCTGGCCAGGGGTTACAATGAGCAGTTCTTC. This translates into CASSLSLARGYNEQFF.

This clonotype was detected ten times or more. The V gene is TRBV5-1, the J gene TRBJ2-7; the match to TRBD1 covers 9 bases. J was trimmed by 1 base and V by 4 bases; bases with no gene match: 9. From germline, CDR1 is SGHRS and CDR2 YFSETQ. This CDR3 spans 16 amino acids. The CDR3 nucleotides read TGCGCCAGCAGCATAAACACCGGGACAGGGTCCTACGAGCAGTACTTC. Translating gives CASSINTGTGSYEQYF.

This clonotype was found many times. CDR3 sequence reads: CASSSGGWNYEQYF. DNA for the CDR3: TGCGCCAGCAGCTCTGGCGGCTGGAACTACGAGCAGTACTTC. The chain has TRBV5-1 and TRBJ2-7; no clear D gene. The V gene lost 3 bases and the J gene lost 3 bases, with 13 bases spanning the gap. Germline V CDR1 and CDR2: SGHRS, YFSETQ. The CDR3 contains 14 residues.

This clonotype appeared a single time. This may be a read error, as it is one base from a much larger clone. This chain uses TRBV7-2 with TRBJ1-5; D not resolved. Per germline, CDR1 SGHTA and CDR2 FQGNSA. The CDR3 covers 12 residues. V was trimmed by 2 bases and J by 5 bases, leaving 4 bases between them. The CDR3 region is CASSLSYQPQHF. DNA for the CDR3: TGTGCCAGCAGCTTATCCTATCAGCCCCAGCATTTT.